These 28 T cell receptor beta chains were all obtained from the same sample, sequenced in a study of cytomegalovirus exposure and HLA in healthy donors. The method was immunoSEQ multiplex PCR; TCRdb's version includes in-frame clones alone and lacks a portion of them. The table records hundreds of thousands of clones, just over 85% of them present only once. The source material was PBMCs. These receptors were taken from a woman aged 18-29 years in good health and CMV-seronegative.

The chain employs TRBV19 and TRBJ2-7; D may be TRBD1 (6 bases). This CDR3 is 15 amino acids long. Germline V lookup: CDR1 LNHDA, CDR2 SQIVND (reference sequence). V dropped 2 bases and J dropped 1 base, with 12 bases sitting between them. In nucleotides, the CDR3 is TGTGCCAGTAGTATATCAACAGGGTATTCCTACGAGCAGTACTTC. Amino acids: CASSISTGYSYEQYF.

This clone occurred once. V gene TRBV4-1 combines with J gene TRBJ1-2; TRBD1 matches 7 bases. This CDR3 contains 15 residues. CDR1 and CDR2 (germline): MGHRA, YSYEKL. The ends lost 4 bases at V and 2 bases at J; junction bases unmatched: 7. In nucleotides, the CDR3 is TGCGCCAGCAGCCGGCCCGACAGGGACAACTATGGCTACACCTTC. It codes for CASSRPDRDNYGYTF.

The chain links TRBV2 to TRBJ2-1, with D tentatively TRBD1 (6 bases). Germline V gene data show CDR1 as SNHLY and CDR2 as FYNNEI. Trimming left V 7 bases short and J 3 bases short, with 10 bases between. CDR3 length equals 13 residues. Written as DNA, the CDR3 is TGTGCCAGCATGGCAGGGGACTACAATGAGCAGTTCTTC. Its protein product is CASMAGDYNEQFF. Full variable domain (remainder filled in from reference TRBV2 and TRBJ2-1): EPEVTQTPSHQVTQMGQEVILRCVPISNHLYFYWYRQILGQKVEFLVSFYNNEISEKSEIFDDQFSVERPDGSNFTLKIRSTKLEDSAMYFCASMAGDYNEQFFGPGTRLTVL.

This CDR3 reads CASSPGGTGSYNEQFF. CDR3 in DNA: TGTGCCAGCAGCCCAGGCGGGACAGGCTCCTACAATGAGCAGTTCTTC. The genes are TRBV9 and TRBJ2-1, with 8 bases matching TRBD1. J gave up 0 bases and V 4 bases, and 6 bases lay outside the gene matches. The germline gives CDR1 SGDLS, CDR2 YYNGEE. The CDR3 is made up of 16 amino acids.

CDR3 nucleotides: TGTGCCAGCTCAGACGACAGGGTTAATTCACCCCTCCACTTT. It yields the protein CASSDDRVNSPLHF. J is TRBJ1-6 and V is TRBV18, with 7 bases lining up with TRBD1. The CDR3 consists of 14 residues. With V trimmed by 5 bases and J by 6 bases, 4 bases remained unmatched. Germline CDR1 is KGHSH and CDR2 is LQKENI.

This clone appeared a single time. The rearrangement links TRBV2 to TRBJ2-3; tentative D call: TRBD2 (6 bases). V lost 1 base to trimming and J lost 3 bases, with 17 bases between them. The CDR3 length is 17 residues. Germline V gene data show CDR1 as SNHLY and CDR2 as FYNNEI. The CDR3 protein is CASSEEEEGLWTDTQYF. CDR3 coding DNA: TGTGCCAGCAGTGAAGAGGAGGAGGGGCTATGGACAGATACGCAGTATTTT.

The CDR3 region is CASSPQIGTSAAKNEQYF. DNA of the CDR3: TGTGCCAGCTCACCACAGATCGGGACTAGCGCTGCTAAAAACGAGCAGTACTTC. This sequence joins TRBV18 and TRBJ2-7; the match to TRBD2 covers 10 bases. CDR1 is KGHSH and CDR2 is LQKENI in the germline V gene. The CDR3 sequence is 18 residues long. The ends lost 1 base at V and 5 bases at J; junction bases unmatched: 14.

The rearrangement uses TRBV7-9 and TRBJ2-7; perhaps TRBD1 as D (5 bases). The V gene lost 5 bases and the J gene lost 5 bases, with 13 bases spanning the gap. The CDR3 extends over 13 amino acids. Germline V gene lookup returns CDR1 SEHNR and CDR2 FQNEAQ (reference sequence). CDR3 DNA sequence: TGTGCCAGCAGCCCGAGAGACAGAAACGAGCAGTACTTC. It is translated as CASSPRDRNEQYF.

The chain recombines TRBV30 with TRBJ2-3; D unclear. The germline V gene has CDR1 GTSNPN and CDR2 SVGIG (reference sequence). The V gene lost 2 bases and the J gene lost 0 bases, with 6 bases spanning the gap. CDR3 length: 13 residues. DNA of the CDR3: TGTGCCTGGAGTCCTAAAAGCACAGATACGCAGTATTTT. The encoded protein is CAWSPKSTDTQYF.

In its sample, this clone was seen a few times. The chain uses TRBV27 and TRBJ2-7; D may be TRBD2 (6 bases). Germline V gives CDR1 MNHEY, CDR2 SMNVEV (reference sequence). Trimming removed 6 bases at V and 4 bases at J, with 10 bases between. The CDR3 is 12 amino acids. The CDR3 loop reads CASSTSGYEQYF. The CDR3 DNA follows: TGTGCCAGCAGCACCAGCGGGTACGAGCAGTACTTC.

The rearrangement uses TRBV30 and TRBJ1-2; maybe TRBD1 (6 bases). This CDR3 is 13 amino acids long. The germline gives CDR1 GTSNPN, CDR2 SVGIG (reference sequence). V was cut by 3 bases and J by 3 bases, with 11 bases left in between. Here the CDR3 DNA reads TGTGCCTGGAGCGCGGACAGAGACTATGGCTACACCTTC. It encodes CAWSADRDYGYTF.

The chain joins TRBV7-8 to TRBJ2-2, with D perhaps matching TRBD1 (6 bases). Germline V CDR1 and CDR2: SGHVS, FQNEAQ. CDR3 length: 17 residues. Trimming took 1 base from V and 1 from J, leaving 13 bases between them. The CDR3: CASSLGDGTKNTGELFF. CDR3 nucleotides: TGTGCCAGCAGCTTAGGGGACGGGACAAAGAACACCGGGGAGCTGTTTTTT.

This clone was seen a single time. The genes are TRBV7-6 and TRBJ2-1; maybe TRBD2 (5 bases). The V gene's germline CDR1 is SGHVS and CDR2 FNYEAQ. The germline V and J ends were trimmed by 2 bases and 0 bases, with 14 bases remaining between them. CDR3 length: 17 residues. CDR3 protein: CASSLLLVGSSYNEQFF. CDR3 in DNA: TGTGCCAGCAGCTTACTCCTAGTTGGGAGCTCCTACAATGAGCAGTTCTTC.

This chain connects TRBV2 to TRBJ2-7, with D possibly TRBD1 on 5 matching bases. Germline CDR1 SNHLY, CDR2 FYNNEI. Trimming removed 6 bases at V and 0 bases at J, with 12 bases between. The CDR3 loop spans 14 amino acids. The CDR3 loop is CASRSRTRSYEQYF. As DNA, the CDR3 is TGTGCCAGCAGATCCAGGACACGCTCCTACGAGCAGTACTTC. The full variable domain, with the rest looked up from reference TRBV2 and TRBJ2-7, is EPEVTQTPSHQVTQMGQEVILRCVPISNHLYFYWYRQILGQKVEFLVSFYNNEISEKSEIFDDQFSVERPDGSNFTLKIRSTKLEDSAMYFCASRSRTRSYEQYFGPGTRLTVT.

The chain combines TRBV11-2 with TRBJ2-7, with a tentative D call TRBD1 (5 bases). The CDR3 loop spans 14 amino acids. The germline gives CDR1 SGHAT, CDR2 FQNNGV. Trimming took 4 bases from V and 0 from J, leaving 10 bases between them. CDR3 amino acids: CASSSHRYSYEQYF. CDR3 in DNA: TGTGCCAGCAGCTCGCACAGGTACTCCTACGAGCAGTACTTC.

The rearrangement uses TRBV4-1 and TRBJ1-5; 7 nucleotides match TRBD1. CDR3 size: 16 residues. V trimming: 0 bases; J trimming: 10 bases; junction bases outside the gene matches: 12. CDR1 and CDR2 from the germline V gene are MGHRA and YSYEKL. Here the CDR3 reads CASSQDRGQGPSPQHF. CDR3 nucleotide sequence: TGCGCCAGCAGCCAAGATAGGGGGCAGGGGCCTAGCCCCCAGCATTTT.

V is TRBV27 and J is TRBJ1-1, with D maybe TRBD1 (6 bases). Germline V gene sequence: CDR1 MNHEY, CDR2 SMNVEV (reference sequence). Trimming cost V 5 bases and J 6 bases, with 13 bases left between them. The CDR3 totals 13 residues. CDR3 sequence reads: CASSTIQGPEAFF. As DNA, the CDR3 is TGTGCCAGCAGTACGATACAGGGACCTGAAGCTTTCTTT.

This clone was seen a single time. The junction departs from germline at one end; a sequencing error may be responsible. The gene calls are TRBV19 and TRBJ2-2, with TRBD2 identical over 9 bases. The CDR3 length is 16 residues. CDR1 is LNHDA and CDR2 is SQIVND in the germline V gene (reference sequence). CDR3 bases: TGTGCCAGCAGTAACCGTCGCGGGAGGGTGACCGGGGAGCTGTTTTTT. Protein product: CASSNRRGRVTGELFF.

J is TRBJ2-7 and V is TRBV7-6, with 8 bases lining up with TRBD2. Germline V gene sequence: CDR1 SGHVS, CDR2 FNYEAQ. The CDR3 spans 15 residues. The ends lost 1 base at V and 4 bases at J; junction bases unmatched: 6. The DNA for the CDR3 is TGTGCCAGCAGCTTAGGGGGTAGCGGGGCTTACGAGCAGTACTTC. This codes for CASSLGGSGAYEQYF.

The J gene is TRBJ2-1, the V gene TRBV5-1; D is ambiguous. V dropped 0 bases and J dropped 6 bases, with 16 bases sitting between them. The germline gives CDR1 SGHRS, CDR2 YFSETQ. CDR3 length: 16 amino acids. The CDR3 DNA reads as TGCGCCAGCAGCTTGGACCGCGCTAGTTTGGGCAATGAGCAGTTCTTC. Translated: CASSLDRASLGNEQFF.

Written as DNA, the CDR3 is TGTGCCAGCAGTCAGTCGTGGGGGGTAAATGAAAAACTGTTTTTT. Translation gives CASSQSWGVNEKLFF. J is TRBJ1-4 and V is TRBV2, with D perhaps matching TRBD1 (5 bases). The V gene lost 5 bases and the J gene lost 5 bases, with 15 bases spanning the gap. CDR1 is SNHLY and CDR2 is FYNNEI in the germline V gene. This CDR3 comprises 15 residues.

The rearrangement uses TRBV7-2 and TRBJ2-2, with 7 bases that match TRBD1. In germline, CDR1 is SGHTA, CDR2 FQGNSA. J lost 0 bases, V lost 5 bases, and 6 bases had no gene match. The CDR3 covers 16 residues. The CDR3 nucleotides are TGTGCCAGCAGCCCGACAGGGAACGCGAACACCGGGGAGCTGTTTTTT. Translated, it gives CASSPTGNANTGELFF.

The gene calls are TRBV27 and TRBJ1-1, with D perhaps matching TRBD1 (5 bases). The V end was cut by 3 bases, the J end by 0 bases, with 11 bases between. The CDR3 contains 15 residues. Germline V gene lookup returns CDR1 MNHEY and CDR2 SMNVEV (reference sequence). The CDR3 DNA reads TGTGCCAGCAGTTTGACACAGGAGATGAACACTGAAGCTTTCTTT. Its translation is CASSLTQEMNTEAFF.

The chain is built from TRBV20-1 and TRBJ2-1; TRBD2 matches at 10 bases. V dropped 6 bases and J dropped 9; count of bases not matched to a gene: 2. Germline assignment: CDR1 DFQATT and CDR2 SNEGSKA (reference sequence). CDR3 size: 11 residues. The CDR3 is CSAGLAAEQFF. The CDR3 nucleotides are TGCAGTGCCGGACTAGCGGCTGAGCAGTTCTTC.

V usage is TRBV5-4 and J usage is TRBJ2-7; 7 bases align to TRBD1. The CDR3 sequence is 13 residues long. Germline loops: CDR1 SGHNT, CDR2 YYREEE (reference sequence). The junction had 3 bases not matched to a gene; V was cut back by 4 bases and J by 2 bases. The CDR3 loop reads CASSRDRAYEQYF. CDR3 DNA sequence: TGTGCCAGCAGCCGGGACAGAGCCTACGAGCAGTACTTC. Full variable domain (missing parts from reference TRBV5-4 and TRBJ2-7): ETGVTQSPTHLIKTRGQQVTLRCSSQSGHNTVSWYQQALGQGPQFIFQYYREEENGRGNFPPRFSGLQFPNYSSELNVNALELDDSALYLCASSRDRAYEQYFGPGTRLTVT.

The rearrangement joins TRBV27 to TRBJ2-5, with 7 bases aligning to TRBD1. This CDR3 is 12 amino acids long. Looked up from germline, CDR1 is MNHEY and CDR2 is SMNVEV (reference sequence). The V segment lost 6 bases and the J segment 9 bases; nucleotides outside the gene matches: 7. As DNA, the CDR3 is TGTGCCAGCAGCCCTCCGGGACAGCCCCAGTACTTC. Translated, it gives CASSPPGQPQYF.

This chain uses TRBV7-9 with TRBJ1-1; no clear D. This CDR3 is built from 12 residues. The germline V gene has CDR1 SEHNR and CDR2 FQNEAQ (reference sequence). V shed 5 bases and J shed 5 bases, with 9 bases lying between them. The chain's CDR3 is CASSHRETEAFF. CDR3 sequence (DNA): TGTGCCAGCAGCCATCGGGAAACTGAAGCTTTCTTT.

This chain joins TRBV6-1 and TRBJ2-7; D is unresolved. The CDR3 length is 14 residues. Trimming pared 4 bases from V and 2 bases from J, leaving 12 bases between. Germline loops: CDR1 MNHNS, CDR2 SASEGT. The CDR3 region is CASSAATRTYEQYF. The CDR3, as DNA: TGTGCCAGCAGTGCGGCGACACGCACCTACGAGCAGTACTTC.